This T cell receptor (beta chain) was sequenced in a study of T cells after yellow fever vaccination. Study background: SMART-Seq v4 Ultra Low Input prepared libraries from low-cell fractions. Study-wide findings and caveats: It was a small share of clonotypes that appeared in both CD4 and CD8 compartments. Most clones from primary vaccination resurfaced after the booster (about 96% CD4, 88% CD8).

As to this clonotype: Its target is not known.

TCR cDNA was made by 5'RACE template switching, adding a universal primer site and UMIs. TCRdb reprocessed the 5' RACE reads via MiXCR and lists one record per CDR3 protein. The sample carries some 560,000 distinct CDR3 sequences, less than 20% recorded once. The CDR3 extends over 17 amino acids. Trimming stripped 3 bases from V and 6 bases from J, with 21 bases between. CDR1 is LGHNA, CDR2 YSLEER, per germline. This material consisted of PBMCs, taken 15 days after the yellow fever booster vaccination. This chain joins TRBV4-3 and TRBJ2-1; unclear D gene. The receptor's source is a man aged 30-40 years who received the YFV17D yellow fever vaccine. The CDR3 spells CASSHPVASEVPNEQFF. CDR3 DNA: TGCGCCAGCAGCCACCCGGTCGCCAGCGAGGTCCCCAATGAGCAGTTCTTC.